What follows is one TCR beta chain and its context. The antigen remains unidentified. The sample is drawn from a study of shared clonotypes between healthy human individuals. Whole-study context: Each donor contributed plates that comprised three CD4 naive, three CD4 memory, two CD8 naive and one CD8 memory.

CD45RO-negative CD8 cells positively selected for CCR7 made up the naive population, which excluded terminally differentiated effector memory CD45RA+ cells. Every donor was a Caucasian adult from Nashville, Tennessee. This CDR3 is built from 15 residues. The ends were cut back, 5 bases at V and 2 bases at J, with 15 bases in the middle. Germline V gene lookup returns CDR1 SGHVS and CDR2 FQNEAQ. Overall study findings and caveats: On the whole, naive subsets had larger estimated richness than memory subsets had.

In the original workflow: Filtering was not the same, since immunoSEQ gave junction-only sequences without quality scores. The repertoire was sequenced with immunoSEQ multiplex PCR; TCRdb's copy has only in-frame clones and lacks some. The V and J calls and clone size were taken over from that table, and D and trimming were inferred from the DNA. Of about 2.2 million clones listed, 90% to 95% are singletons. Sample: naive CD8+ T cells from PBMCs. This sequence originates from a young man in good health. Some clones in this sample may be carry-over from other donors' samples. The chain is built from TRBV7-8 and TRBJ1-2, with a possible D match to TRBD1 (5 bases). CDR3 protein: CASSPGGEPNYGYTF. The DNA of the CDR3 is TGTGCCAGCAGCCCCGGAGGGGAACCCAACTATGGCTACACCTTC. Full variable domain (rest looked up from reference TRBV7-8 and TRBJ1-2): GAGVSQSPRYKVAKRGQDVALRCDPISGHVSLFWYQQALGQGPEFLTYFQNEAQLDKSGLPSDRFFAERPEGSVSTLKIQRTQQEDSAVYLCASSPGGEPNYGYTFGSGTRLTVV.